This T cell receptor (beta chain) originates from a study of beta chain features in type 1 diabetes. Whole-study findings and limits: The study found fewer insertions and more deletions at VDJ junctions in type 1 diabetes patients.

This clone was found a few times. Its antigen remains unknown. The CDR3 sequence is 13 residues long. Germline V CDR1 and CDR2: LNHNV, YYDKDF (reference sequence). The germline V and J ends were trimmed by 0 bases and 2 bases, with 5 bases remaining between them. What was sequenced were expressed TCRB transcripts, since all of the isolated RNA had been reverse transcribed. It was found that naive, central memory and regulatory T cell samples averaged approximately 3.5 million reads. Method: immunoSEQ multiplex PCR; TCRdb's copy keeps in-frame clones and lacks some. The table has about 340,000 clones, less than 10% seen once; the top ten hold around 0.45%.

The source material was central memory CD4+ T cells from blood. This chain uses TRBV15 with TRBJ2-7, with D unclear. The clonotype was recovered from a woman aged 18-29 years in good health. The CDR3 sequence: CATSRDVTYEQYF. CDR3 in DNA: TGTGCCACCAGCAGAGATGTCACCTACGAGCAGTACTTC. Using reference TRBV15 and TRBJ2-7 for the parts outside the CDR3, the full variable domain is DAMVIQNPRYQVTQFGKPVTLSCSQTLNHNVMYWYQQKSSQAPKLLFHYYDKDFNNEADTPDNFQSRRPNTSFCFLDIRSPGLGDTAMYLCATSRDVTYEQYFGPGTRLTVT.